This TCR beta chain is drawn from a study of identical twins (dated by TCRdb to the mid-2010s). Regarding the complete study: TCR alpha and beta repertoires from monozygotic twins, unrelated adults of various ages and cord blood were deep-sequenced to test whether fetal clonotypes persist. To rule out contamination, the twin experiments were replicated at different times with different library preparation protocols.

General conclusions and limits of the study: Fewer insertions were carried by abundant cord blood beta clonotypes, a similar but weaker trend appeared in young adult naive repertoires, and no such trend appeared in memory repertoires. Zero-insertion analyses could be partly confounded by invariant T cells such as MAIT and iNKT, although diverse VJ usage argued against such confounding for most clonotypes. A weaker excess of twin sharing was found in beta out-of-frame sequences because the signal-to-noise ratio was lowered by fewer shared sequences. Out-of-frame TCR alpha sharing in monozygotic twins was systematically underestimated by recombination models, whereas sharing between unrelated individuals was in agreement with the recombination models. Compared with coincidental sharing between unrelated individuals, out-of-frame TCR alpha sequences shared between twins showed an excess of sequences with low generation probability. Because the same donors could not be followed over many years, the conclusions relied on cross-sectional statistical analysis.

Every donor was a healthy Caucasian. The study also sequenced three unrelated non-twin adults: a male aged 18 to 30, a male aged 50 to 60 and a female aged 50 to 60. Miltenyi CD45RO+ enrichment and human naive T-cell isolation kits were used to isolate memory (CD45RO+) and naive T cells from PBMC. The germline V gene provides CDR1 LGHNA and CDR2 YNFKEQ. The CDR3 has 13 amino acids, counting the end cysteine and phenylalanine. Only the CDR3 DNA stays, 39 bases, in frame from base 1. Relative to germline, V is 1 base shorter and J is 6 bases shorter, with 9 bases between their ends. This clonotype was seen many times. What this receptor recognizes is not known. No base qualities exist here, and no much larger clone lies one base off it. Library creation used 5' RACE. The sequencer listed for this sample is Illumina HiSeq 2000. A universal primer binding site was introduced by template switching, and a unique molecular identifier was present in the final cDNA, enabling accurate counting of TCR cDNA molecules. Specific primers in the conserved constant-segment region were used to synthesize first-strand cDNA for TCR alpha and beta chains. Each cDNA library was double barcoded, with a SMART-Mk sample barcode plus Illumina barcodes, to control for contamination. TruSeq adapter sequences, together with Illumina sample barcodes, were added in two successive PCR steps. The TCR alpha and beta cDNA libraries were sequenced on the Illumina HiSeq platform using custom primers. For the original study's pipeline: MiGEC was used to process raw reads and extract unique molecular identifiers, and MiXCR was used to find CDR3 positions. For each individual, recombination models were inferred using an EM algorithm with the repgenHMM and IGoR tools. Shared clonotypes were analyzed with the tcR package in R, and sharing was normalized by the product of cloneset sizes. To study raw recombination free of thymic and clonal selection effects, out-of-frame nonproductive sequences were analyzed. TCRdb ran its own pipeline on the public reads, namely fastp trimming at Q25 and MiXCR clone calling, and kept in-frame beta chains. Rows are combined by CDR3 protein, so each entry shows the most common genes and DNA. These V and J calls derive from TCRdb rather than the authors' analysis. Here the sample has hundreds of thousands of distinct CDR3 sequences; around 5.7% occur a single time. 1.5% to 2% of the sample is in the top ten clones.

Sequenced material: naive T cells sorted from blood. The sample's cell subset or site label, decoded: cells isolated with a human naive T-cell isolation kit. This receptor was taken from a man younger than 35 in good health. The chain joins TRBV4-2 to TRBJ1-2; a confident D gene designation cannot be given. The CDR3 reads CASSQGLVDGYTF. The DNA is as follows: TGTGCCAGCAGCCAAGGACTAGTTGATGGCTACACCTTC.